This TCR beta chain was sequenced during a study of cytomegalovirus exposure and HLA in healthy donors (dated by TCRdb to the late 2010s). About the investigation overall: According to an earlier analysis of around 600 of the donors, about 179 million T cells yielded 117 million unique TCR beta sequences and 250 to 350 Gb of sequence data. Approximately 310 gigabases of sequencing data and 70 million to 85 million unique TCR sequences were included in an early release covering roughly 600 HLA-typed donors. Among the roughly 430 genotyped donors, about 83% belonged to the genetic ancestry cluster associated with self-reported Caucasian donors. The study was designed to test whether signatures of past pathogen exposure could be identified by cataloging public T cell receptors. The study profiled the T cell repertoires of some 610 subjects by immunosequencing and related them to cytomegalovirus serostatus. Besides the first cohort of some 670 subjects, a separate validation cohort made up of 90 to 150 different subjects was used. The study combined high-throughput TCR immunosequencing, statistical association of individual TCRs with disease status, and machine learning to predict cytomegalovirus infection status. A later analysis re-analyzed previously published TCR beta repertoires from several hundred donors and added high-resolution HLA genotyping to study TCR occurrence patterns. The later analysis used no new phenotypic data to find candidate immune exposures, relying instead on TCR beta sequences and their occurrence across donors. An earlier analysis of more than 450 of the donors used high-throughput TCR beta sequencing to judge whether each TCR beta V gene segment behaved as functional or pseudogenic. Donor age, sex, ethnicity and CMV serostatus were compiled alongside the repertoire data. Genome-wide SNP genotypes for about 65% of the roughly 670 donors were used in a later genetic analysis, which treated that subset as a discovery cohort. All discovery cohort repertoires had been generated using a single sequencing platform. Class I and class II HLA loci were covered by the typing at four-digit resolution. The number of typed donors differed by locus: about 629-640 for A, B, C, DRB1 and DQB1; about 520 for DQA1; fewer than 610 for DPA1; and around 470 for DPB1. Roughly five DR-DQ haplotypes were treated as single units for association and clustering because of strong linkage in the cohort. Among a few hundred genotyped donors of the cohort, an average of roughly 240,000 unique TCR beta nucleotide sequences were sequenced per donor, around 18% of them non-productive.

Broader findings and caveats from the paper: Because counts were too low, seventeen rarely observed V segments, including chromosome 9 orphons, were left out of the earlier analysis of approximately 500 of the donors. A further reported finding was that TCR beta sequences accurately predicted the HLA-A and HLA-B alleles for most subjects in the first cohort. An association between a missense DCLRE1C variant and V-gene and J-gene trimming of TCR beta chains was found in a later genetic analysis and replicated in an independent cohort. Assigning TCR associations to individual alleles was difficult when HLA alleles, especially DR and DQ, strongly co-occurred. Immune exposure information for the cohort was limited to CMV serostatus. A later analysis found that HLA-associated TCR beta chains were more clonally expanded and had lower generation probabilities than equally common non-associated chains. Cytomegalovirus status was reported to be diagnosed by the classifier with high specificity and sensitivity in both the original and validation cohorts. Broadly in line with IMGT annotations, most TCR beta V segments showed up in productive rearrangements about 87% or about 30% of the time in an earlier analysis of 587 of the donors. HLA typing was unavailable for some donors at each locus, so association tests used only the typed subset. At a false discovery rate of 0.05, a later analysis linked around 15,000 TCR beta sequences to specific HLA alleles. This cohort had only TCR beta chains sequenced, and the lack of alpha or paired-chain data limited which features could be detected. In a later analysis, most CMV-associated TCR beta chains were found to appear HLA-restricted, with HLA associations seemingly driven largely by CMV exposure. While some public TCRs were present in many individuals, most TCR sequences turned up only very rarely across donors. It was suggested by the authors that the approach could potentially be generalized to other disease states and immunological phenotypes. Three of the identified cytomegalovirus-associated TCR beta chains were confirmed in vitro to be specific for cytomegalovirus antigens. A group of highly shared sequence variants was considered likely to be a technical artifact of the sequencing pipeline. Presence/absence analyses assumed roughly uniform sequencing depth across donors, an assumption that may not hold. In the study, 150 to 200 TCR beta chains were listed as associated with cytomegalovirus. Several of the top co-occurrence clusters appeared to be linked to parvovirus B19, influenza, CMV and Epstein-Barr virus, according to a later analysis. The 87-base-pair reads could not distinguish some IMGT-functional V segments, including TRBV6-2 and TRBV6-3, so those segments were excluded. According to a later analysis, TCR association rates differed among HLA loci, with DRB1 alleles showing the most associated TCRs and HLA-C alleles showing the fewest. Compared with the roughly 670-donor mean, donors in an Asian-associated ancestry cluster had fewer N-insertions in productive TCRs, according to a later genetic analysis. Linkage disequilibrium might explain the correlated functional status among segregating V segments, but an unknown experimental factor could not be excluded.

The cohort consisted of more than 650 healthy bone marrow donors. Cohort members were all nominally healthy when sampled, although unrecorded immune exposures were likely present. The donor was CMV seropositive and belonged to the group of 250 to 300 seropositive cohort members. Each donor provided a peripheral blood sample, and peripheral blood mononuclear cells were used for TCR beta sequencing. Genomic DNA extraction from the blood cell samples was performed with the Qiagen DNeasy Blood Extraction Kit. The germline V gene (reference sequence) yields WNHNN for CDR1 and SYGVQD for CDR2. Spanning cysteine to phenylalanine, the CDR3 consists of 14 amino acids. Only CDR3 DNA remains: 42 bases, in frame from the first base. V and J are truncated by 0 bases and 5 bases respectively, leaving an intervening sequence of 10 bases. Concerning this clone: Its cognate antigen has yet to be identified. It has no much larger one-base neighbor in the sample; base qualities were not kept.

Receptor amplification or capture employed the immunoSEQ multiplex PCR assay. For the multiplex PCR, a mixture combining 60 forward primers for TCR Vbeta segments and 13 reverse primers for TCR Jbeta segments was used. Amplification of the CDR3 region of rearranged TCR beta genes was performed with a multiplex PCR assay on genomic DNA. The amplified TCR beta libraries were sequenced on the Illumina HiSeq System as 87-base-pair reads. In the authors' own workflow: A later analysis counted approximately 74 million unique TCR beta chains across the 550 to 700 repertoires, and 10 million to 11 million of these chains were shared by at least two donors. A nearest-neighbor algorithm error-corrected the raw reads and collapsed the reads into unique sequences, merging closely related sequences to remove PCR and sequencing errors. Alignment of CDR3 sequences to IMGT reference sequences was used to assign V, D and J gene segments. For a sequence to be retained, a match of at least six nucleotides to both a V gene segment and a J gene segment was required. Rearrangements were called productive when the CDR3 lacked stop codons and stayed in frame with V and J; all others were non-productive. CDR3 was defined by IMGT convention, running from the second conserved V-encoded cysteine to the conserved J-encoded phenylalanine. In an earlier analysis of more than 550 of the donors, sequences lacking an unambiguous match to a single V gene segment were excluded. In an earlier analysis of some 590 of the donors, a V segment was called functional when productive rearrangements were above 56.7%, and segregating when the standard deviation between donors exceeded 5%. A statistical classification framework was built to diagnose cytomegalovirus status from the catalog of TCR beta chain sequences. In a later analysis, V and J genes were assigned by comparing TCR nucleotide sequences against IMGT/GENE-DB human TR gene sequences. The TCRdist pipeline was used in a later analysis to assign CDR3 sequences and most-parsimonious VDJ recombination scenarios. In a later analysis, each TCR beta chain was defined by its CDR3 amino acid sequence together with its V-gene family, and reads lacking a unique V-gene family were excluded. To address suspected cross-contamination and a sequencing artifact, a later analysis removed a few hundred highly shared, low-generation-probability nucleotide sequences. In a later analysis, a clonal expansion index was calculated for each public chain from normalized within-repertoire ranks of inferred template counts. A later analysis computed generation probabilities with a VDJ recombination model fitted to out-of-frame rearrangements, and checked the results against IGoR. In a later analysis, hypergeometric tests were used to score TCR-TCR, TCR-HLA and TCR-CMV co-occurrence, with a repertoire-size bias correction applied to TCR pairs. To estimate false discovery rates, a later analysis permuted the HLA or CMV assignments 20 times. A later analysis grouped co-occurring TCRs with DBSCAN, adding TCRdist sequence similarity when clustering within HLA-allele-positive subsets. Repertoires with fewer than 30,000 or more than 120,000 public chains, plus five repertoires with anomalous nucleotide sharing, were excluded from co-occurrence clustering. Imported from immuneACCESS, the table was reduced by TCRdb to in-frame sequences with V and J called. These copies leave out some clones; in studies compared against another copy, an unresolved V gene accounts for under half, and the cause of the remainder is not known. Clonal size and the V and J genes are those of that table, whereas D and trimming came from the DNA. This sample holds about 180,000 clones; around 82% were observed only once. The top ten constitute 13% of the sample.

Material: PBMCs. This TCR was recovered from a woman between 45 and 60 years old in good health and CMV-seropositive. Here the chain combines TRBV10-1 and TRBJ2-5; the D gene is perhaps TRBD1, from 7 matching bases. This receptor has the CDR3 CASSESSGGETQYF. The base sequence is TGCGCCAGCAGTGAGTCGTCAGGGGGGGAGACCCAGTACTTC.